A single sample gave rise to the 15 T cell receptor beta chains below, sequenced in a study of T cell responses to AZD1222 COVID-19 vaccine (dated by TCRdb to 2020 to 2023). The time point label for this specimen denotes: baseline before first vaccination. The receptor library was made with the immunoSEQ multiplex PCR assay. TCRdb took this table from immuneACCESS and kept in-frame rearrangements with V and J called. Such tables lack part of the clones; where checked against another copy, unresolved V genes explain under half of the gap, and the rest is unexplained. For this sample there are around 58,000 clones; roughly 80% appear just once. Around 9.6% of the sample comes from the top ten. Sequencing used peripheral blood, obtained on day 0 of AZD1222 vaccination. These receptors were taken from an adult in good health.

The genes are TRBV7-6 and TRBJ2-3; 9 bases align to TRBD2. The CDR3 extends over 15 amino acids. V lost 3 bases and J lost 3; bases outside the gene matches: 4. Germline V gene lookup returns CDR1 SGHVS and CDR2 FNYEAQ. The CDR3 here is CASSFSGGGTDTQYF. Here the CDR3 DNA reads TGTGCCAGCAGCTTTAGCGGGGGAGGGACAGATACGCAGTATTTT.

The CDR3 spells CASSAGQGFYEQYF. The CDR3 DNA reads TGTGCCAGCAGTGCGGGACAGGGGTTCTACGAGCAGTACTTC. The chain uses TRBV25-1 and TRBJ2-7, with 10 bases lining up with TRBD1. Germline V gene sequence: CDR1 MGHDK, CDR2 SYGVNS. This CDR3 has 14 amino acids. J was trimmed by 3 bases and V by 4 bases; bases with no gene match: 3.

This clone occurred a few times. This chain connects TRBV18 to TRBJ1-6; D not resolved. CDR3 length: 14 amino acids. CDR1 is KGHSH and CDR2 is LQKENI in the germline V gene. V was clipped by 6 bases and J by 6 bases, with 12 bases between them. The CDR3 reads CASSPDWGNSPLHF. CDR3 in DNA: TGTGCCAGCTCTCCTGATTGGGGTAATTCACCCCTCCACTTT. Full variable domain (rest looked up from reference TRBV18 and TRBJ1-6): NAGVMQNPRHLVRRRGQEARLRCSPMKGHSHVYWYRQLPEEGLKFMVYLQKENIIDESGMPKERFSAEFPKEGPSILRIQQVVRGDSAAYFCASSPDWGNSPLHFGNGTRLTVT.

The V call is TRBV5-6, the J call TRBJ2-7, with D tentatively TRBD1 or TRBD2 (5 bases each). Germline CDR1 reads SGHDT; CDR2 reads YYEEEE. CDR3 length: 15 residues. V lost 4 bases, J lost 0 bases, and 14 bases lay in between. As DNA, the CDR3 is TGTGCCAGCAGCCCCGGGACCGGTAGCTCCTACGAGCAGTACTTC. Its translation: CASSPGTGSSYEQYF.

The chain uses TRBV12-5 and TRBJ2-1; TRBD1 agrees at 7 bases. CDR1 and CDR2 (germline): LGHNT, FRNRAP. The length of the CDR3 is 15 residues. V gave up 3 bases and J gave up 6 bases; unmatched junction bases: 8. In nucleotides, the CDR3 is TGTGCTAGTGGTTTTGTGGGACAGACCCTCAATGAGCAGTTCTTC. It translates to CASGFVGQTLNEQFF.

The rearrangement links TRBV19 to TRBJ1-5, with TRBD1 as a possible D gene (5 bases). The V gene lost 3 bases and the J gene lost 3 bases, with 9 bases spanning the gap. There are 14 residues in the CDR3. Looked up from germline, CDR1 is LNHDA and CDR2 is SQIVND (reference sequence). CDR3 DNA: TGTGCCAGTAGTATTGAGGGGAACAATCAGCCCCAGCATTTT. Translation gives CASSIEGNNQPQHF.

The chain's CDR3 is CASSQGAKNTGELFF. As DNA, the CDR3 is TGCGCCAGCAGTCAGGGGGCGAAAAACACCGGGGAGCTGTTTTTT. The J gene is TRBJ2-2, the V gene TRBV5-1; 8 bases are a match to TRBD1. V lost 5 bases to trimming and J lost 2 bases; unmatched junction nucleotides: 5. Per germline, CDR1 SGHRS and CDR2 YFSETQ. This CDR3 is 15 amino acids long.

This clone was detected only once. This sequence joins TRBV3-1 (or the pseudogene TRBV3-2) and TRBJ1-4; TRBD1 might be the D (5 bases). The CDR3 length is 14 residues. The germline V gene has CDR1 LGHDT and CDR2 YNNKEL (reference sequence). The V and J ends lost 4 bases and 7 bases respectively, with 13 bases between them. DNA for the CDR3: TGTGCCAGCAGCCCCCGGACACGGGCTGAAAAACTGTTTTTT. It is translated as CASSPRTRAEKLFF.

The chain carries TRBV11-3 and TRBJ2-7, with D perhaps being TRBD1 or TRBD2 (5 bases each). V lost 5 bases to trimming and J lost 2 bases, with 13 bases between them. This CDR3 contains 14 residues. Per germline, CDR1 SGHNT and CDR2 YENEEA. The CDR3 DNA is TGTGCCAGCAGCCCCCGGGACGGGACCTACGAGCAGTACTTC. Its protein product is CASSPRDGTYEQYF.

This clone showed up just once. The chain has TRBV6-6 and TRBJ1-1, with D possibly TRBD1 on 5 matching bases. Germline lookup yields CDR1 MNHNY and CDR2 SVGAGI (reference sequence). Trimming removed 6 bases at V and 5 bases at J, with 10 bases between. This CDR3 contains 12 residues. The CDR3 spells CASSFDRTEAFF. Here the CDR3 DNA reads TGTGCCAGCAGCTTCGACAGAACTGAAGCTTTCTTT.

V usage is TRBV24-1 and J usage is TRBJ2-3; a possible D gene is TRBD1 (5 bases). This CDR3 spans 13 amino acids. V gave up 4 bases and J gave up 7 bases, with 11 bases separating them. Per germline, CDR1 KGHDR and CDR2 SFDVKD. Here the CDR3 reads CATSESRVNTQYF. DNA for the CDR3: TGTGCCACCAGTGAAAGCAGGGTGAATACGCAGTATTTT.

This clone was counted a few times. For the CDR3, the DNA is TGTGCCAGCGGGAAAAGACAGGGGGGGATATATGGCTACACCTTC. This gives the protein CASGKRQGGIYGYTF. This rearrangement joins TRBV2 to TRBJ1-2; the match to TRBD1 covers 9 bases. The length of the CDR3 is 15 residues. Germline V CDR1 and CDR2: SNHLY, FYNNEI. The V gene end was trimmed by 8 bases and the J gene end by 5 bases; junction bases not matched to a gene: 12.

This clone appeared once. The chain is built from TRBV27 and TRBJ1-5; possible D gene TRBD1, 6 bases. V lost 6 bases and J lost 0, with 12 bases in between. The CDR3 covers 15 residues. CDR1 and CDR2 from the germline V gene are MNHEY and SMNVEV (reference sequence). The DNA of the CDR3 is TGTGCCAGCAGCCTGAGGGGGGCTAGCAATCAGCCCCAGCATTTT. This codes for CASSLRGASNQPQHF.

This rearrangement joins TRBV4-3 to TRBJ2-1; D gene ambiguous. This CDR3 contains 14 residues. V was pared by 4 bases and J by 4 bases, with 11 bases between. Germline CDR1 and CDR2: LGHNA and YSLEER. The CDR3 sequence: CASSPAVGYNEQFF. As DNA, the CDR3 is TGCGCCAGCAGCCCCGCCGTGGGATACAATGAGCAGTTCTTC.

V and J are TRBV18 and TRBJ1-1; D gene unclear. Trimming stripped 2 bases from V and 0 bases from J, with 10 bases between. The CDR3 sequence is 15 residues long. Germline V CDR1 and CDR2: KGHSH, LQKENI. CDR3 sequence: CASSPTIGLNTEAFF. The CDR3 DNA follows: TGTGCCAGCTCACCAACGATTGGGCTGAACACTGAAGCTTTCTTT.